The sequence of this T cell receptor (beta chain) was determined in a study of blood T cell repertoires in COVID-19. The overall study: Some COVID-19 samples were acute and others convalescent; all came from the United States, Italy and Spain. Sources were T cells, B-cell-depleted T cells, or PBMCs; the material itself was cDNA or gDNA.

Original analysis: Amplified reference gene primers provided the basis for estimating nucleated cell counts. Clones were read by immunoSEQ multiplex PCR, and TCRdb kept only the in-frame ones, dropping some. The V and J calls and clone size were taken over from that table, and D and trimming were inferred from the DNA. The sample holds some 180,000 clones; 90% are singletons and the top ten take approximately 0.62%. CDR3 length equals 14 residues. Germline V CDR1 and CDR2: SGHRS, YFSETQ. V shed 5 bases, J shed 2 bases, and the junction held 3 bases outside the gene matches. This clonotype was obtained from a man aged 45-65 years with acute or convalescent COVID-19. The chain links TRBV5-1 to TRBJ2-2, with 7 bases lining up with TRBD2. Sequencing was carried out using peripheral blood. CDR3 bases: TGCGCCAGCAGTGGAGCGGGAAACACCGGGGAGCTGTTTTTT. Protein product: CASSGAGNTGELFF.